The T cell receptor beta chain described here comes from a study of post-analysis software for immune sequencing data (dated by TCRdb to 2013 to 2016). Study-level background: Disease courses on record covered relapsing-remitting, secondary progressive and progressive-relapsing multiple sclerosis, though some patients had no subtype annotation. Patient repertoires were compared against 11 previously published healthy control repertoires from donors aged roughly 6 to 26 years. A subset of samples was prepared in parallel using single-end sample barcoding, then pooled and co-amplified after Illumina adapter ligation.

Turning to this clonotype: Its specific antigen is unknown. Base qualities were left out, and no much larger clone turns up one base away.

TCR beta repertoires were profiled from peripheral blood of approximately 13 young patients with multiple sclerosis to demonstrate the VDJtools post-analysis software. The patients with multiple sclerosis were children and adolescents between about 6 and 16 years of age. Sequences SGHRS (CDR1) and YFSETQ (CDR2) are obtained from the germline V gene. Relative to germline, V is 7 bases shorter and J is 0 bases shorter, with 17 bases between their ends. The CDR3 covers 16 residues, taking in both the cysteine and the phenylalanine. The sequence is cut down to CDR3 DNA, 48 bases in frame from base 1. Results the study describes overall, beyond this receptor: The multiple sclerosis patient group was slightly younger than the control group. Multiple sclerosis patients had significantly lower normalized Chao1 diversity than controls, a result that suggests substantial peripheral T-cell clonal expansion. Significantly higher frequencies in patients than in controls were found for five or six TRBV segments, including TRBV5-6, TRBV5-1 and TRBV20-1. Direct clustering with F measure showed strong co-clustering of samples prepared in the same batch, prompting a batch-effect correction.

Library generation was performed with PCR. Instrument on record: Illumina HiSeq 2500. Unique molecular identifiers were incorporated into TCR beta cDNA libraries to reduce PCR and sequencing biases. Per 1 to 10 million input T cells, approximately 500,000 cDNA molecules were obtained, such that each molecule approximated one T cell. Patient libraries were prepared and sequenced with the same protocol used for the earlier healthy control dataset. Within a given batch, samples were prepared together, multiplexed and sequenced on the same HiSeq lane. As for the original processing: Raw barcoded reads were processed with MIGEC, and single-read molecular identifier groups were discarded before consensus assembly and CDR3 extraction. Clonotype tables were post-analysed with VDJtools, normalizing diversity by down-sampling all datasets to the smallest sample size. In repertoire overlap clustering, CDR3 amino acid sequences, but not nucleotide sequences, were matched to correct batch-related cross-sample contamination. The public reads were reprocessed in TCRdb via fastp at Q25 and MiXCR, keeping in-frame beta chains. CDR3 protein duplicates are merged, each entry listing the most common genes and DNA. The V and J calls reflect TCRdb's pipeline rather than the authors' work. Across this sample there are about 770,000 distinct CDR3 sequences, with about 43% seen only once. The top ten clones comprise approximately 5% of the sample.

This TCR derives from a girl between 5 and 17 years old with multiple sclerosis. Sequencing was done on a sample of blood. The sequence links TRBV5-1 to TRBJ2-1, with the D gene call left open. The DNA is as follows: TGCGCCAGCTGTCTCATGGACCCGAGCTCCTACAATGAGCAGTTCTTC. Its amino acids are CASCLMDPSSYNEQFF.